One T cell receptor beta chain is described in this entry. The sample is drawn from a study of blood T cell repertoires in COVID-19. Overall study: COVID-19 samples, acute and convalescent, were from the United States, Italy and Spain. The cDNA or gDNA used as material had been derived from T cells, B-cell-depleted T cells, or PBMCs.

Per germline, CDR1 MNHNS and CDR2 SASEGT. Trimming removed 0 bases from V and 2 bases from J; junction bases left unmatched: 12. The CDR3 runs to 19 residues. Source study methods: Counts of nucleated cells, estimated from reference gene primer amplification, were obtained. Clones were sequenced by immunoSEQ multiplex PCR, and TCRdb holds only the in-frame ones, with some missing. V, J and clone size were drawn from that table, and D and trimming were deduced from the DNA. The sample yields 200,000 to 250,000 clones, around 85% seen once. This receptor was identified in a woman aged 50 to 60 with acute or convalescent COVID-19. The genes are TRBV6-1 and TRBJ2-3; 9 positions agree with TRBD2. Sample: peripheral blood. Here the CDR3 DNA reads TGTGCCAGCAGTGAAGCGCTCGCTAAGTTAGCGGGAGACACAGATACGCAGTATTTT. It is translated as CASSEALAKLAGDTDTQYF.